This T cell receptor beta chain was identified during a study of blood T cell repertoires in COVID-19. Study background: The United States, Italy and Spain were the sources of the acute and convalescent COVID-19 samples.

In the original analysis: It was from reference gene primer amplification that nucleated cell counts were estimated. Profiled with immunoSEQ multiplex PCR; TCRdb holds only in-frame clones, not every one. The DNA was the basis for D and trimming; V, J and clone size are from that table. The sample gives 250,000 to 350,000 clones, about 92% of which show up once; under 20% is in the top ten. The V gene lost 2 bases and the J gene lost 2 bases, with 11 bases spanning the gap. The CDR3 length is 15 residues. Germline V gene lookup returns CDR1 SEHNR and CDR2 FQNEAQ (reference sequence). The cohort comprised adults aged about 18 to 100 years residing in around 25 US areas. Recovered status applied to Cohort 3 donors who had two consecutive negative PCRs. It also applied to those with clearance or with symptom resolution.

What was sequenced was PBMCs or T cells enriched from blood (not recorded which). The chain is built from TRBV7-9 and TRBJ2-3; a possible D gene is TRBD2 (6 bases). The receptor was derived from a woman under 40 who had recovered from COVID-19. The CDR3 loop reads CASSLQRVYTDTQYF. The DNA of the CDR3 is TGTGCCAGCAGCTTACAGCGGGTATACACAGATACGCAGTATTTT.